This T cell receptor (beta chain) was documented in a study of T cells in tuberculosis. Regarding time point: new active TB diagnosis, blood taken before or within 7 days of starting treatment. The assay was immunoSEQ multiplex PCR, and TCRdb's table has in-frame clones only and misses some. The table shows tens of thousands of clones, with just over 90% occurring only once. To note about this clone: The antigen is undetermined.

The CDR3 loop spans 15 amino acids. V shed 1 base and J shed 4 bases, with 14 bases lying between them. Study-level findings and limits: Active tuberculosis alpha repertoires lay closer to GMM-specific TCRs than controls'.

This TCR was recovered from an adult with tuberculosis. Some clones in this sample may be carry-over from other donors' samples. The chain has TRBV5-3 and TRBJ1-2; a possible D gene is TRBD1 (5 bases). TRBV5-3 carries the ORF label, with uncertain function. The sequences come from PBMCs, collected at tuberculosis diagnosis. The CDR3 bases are TGTGCCAGAAGCTTGCGGCCTCGGGGGAGCTATGGCTACACCTTC. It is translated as CARSLRPRGSYGYTF.